The clone carrying this TCR beta chain was detected only a few times. Its matching antigen is unknown. The CDR3 is 16 amino acids. Germline assignment: CDR1 SEHNR and CDR2 FQNEAQ (reference sequence). V gave up 5 bases and J gave up 5 bases, with 16 bases separating them. The study's findings and limits: Tumor Tregs overlapped most with tumor, then blood, naive CD4+ cells. Tumor memory CD4+ T cell TCR gene usage was found to cluster with blood and lymph node memory CD4+ cells and with lymph node naive CD4+ cells.

Semi-nested PCR with Nested Universal Primer A followed constant-region reverse priming of full-length variable regions. TCRdb processed the 5' RACE reads anew with MiXCR; each CDR3 protein has one entry. The top ten hold roughly 2.5% of the sample, which has about 62,000 distinct CDR3 sequences, roughly 30% seen once. Material: tumor-infiltrating naive CD4+ T cells sorted from the breast tumor. The subset here: naive CD4+ T cells, CD4+CD45RA+CD25-. The chain couples TRBV7-9 to TRBJ1-6, with D tentatively TRBD1 (6 bases). This sequence was found in a female donor with breast cancer. In nucleotides, the CDR3 is TGTGCCAGCAGCAGAAACAGGGTGTCAGATAATTCACCCCTCCACTTT. Its protein is CASSRNRVSDNSPLHF.